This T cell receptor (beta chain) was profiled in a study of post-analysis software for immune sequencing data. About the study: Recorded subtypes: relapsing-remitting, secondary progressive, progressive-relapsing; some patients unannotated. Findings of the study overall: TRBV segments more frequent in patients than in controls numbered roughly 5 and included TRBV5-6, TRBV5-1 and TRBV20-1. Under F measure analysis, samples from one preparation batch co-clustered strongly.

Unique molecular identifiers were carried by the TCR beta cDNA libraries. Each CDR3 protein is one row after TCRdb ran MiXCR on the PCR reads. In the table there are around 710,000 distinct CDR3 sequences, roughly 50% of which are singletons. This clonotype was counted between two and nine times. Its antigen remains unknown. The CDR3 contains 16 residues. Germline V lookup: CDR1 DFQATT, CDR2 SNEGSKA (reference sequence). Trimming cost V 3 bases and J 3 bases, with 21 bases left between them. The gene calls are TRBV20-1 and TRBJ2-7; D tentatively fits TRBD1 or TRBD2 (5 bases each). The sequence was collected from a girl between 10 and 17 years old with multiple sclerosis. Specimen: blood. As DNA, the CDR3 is TGCAGTGCTAGCCCGAAACCGGGACCTCTTGGCTACGAGCAGTACTTC. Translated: CSASPKPGPLGYEQYF.